The 29 T cell receptor beta chains below all came from one sample that was sequenced in a study of blood T cell repertoires in COVID-19. The method was immunoSEQ multiplex PCR; TCRdb's version includes in-frame clones alone and lacks a portion of them. The repertoire holds 90,000 to 120,000 clones, with about 90% as singletons. The sample consisted of peripheral blood. These TCRs come from a woman between 25 and 40 years old with acute or convalescent COVID-19.

As concerns this clone: The limits of the CDR3 on the DNA are not certain, so only TCRdb's listed CDR3 is given. The V and J genes are TRBV6-2 or TRBV6-3 and TRBJ1-5; TRBD1, the table's D call, was not compared with the DNA. CDR1 is MNHEY and CDR2 is SVGEGT in the germline V gene. The length of the CDR3 is 15 amino acids, counting both ends. CDR3 residues: CASSTSLGDSQPQHF.

The V gene is TRBV5-1, the J gene TRBJ1-6; 11 bases are shared with TRBD1. The CDR3 totals 15 residues. Looked up from germline, CDR1 is SGHRS and CDR2 is YFSETQ. V lost 7 bases and J lost 8; bases outside the gene matches: 8. The DNA for the CDR3 is TGCGCCAGCCGGTCATCGGGACAGGGGGATTCACCCCTCCACTTT. Translation gives CASRSSGQGDSPLHF.

The table lists this clone with a few counts. J is TRBJ1-3 and V is TRBV5-4; the D is unclear. The CDR3 contains 15 residues. V was pared by 0 bases and J by 0 bases, with 7 bases between. Germline CDR1 reads SGHNT; CDR2 reads YYREEE (reference sequence). The CDR3 region is CASSLDLGSGNTIYF. The CDR3 DNA is TGTGCCAGCAGCTTGGACCTAGGCTCTGGAAACACCATATATTTT.

The chain carries TRBV3-1 (or the pseudogene TRBV3-2) and TRBJ1-2; no clear D. V was cut by 0 bases and J by 7 bases, with 6 bases left in between. Germline-derived CDR1 and CDR2 are LGHDT and YNNKEL (reference sequence). The CDR3 totals 12 residues. CDR3 protein: CASSQESVGYTF. The CDR3, as DNA: TGTGCCAGCAGCCAAGAATCAGTTGGCTACACCTTC.

The V gene is TRBV27, the J gene TRBJ2-7; a possible D gene is TRBD2 (5 bases). Germline assignment: CDR1 MNHEY and CDR2 SMNVEV (reference sequence). This CDR3 spans 12 amino acids. V gave up 0 bases and J gave up 7 bases, with 7 bases separating them. The CDR3 spells CASSLSSGEQYF. As DNA, the CDR3 is TGTGCCAGCAGTTTATCGAGCGGAGAGCAGTACTTC.

The sample holds one count of this clone. This chain joins TRBV5-1 and TRBJ1-3; the D is unclear. V gave up 2 bases and J gave up 0 bases, with 12 bases separating them. The CDR3 has 16 residues. Germline CDR1 SGHRS, CDR2 YFSETQ. The CDR3 reads CASSFGGKDSGNTIYF. DNA of the CDR3: TGCGCCAGCAGCTTCGGAGGGAAGGACTCTGGAAACACCATATATTTT.

The J gene is TRBJ1-3, the V gene TRBV3-1 (or the pseudogene TRBV3-2), with D perhaps TRBD1 (5 bases). V lost 0 bases to trimming and J lost 0 bases, with 12 bases between them. Germline CDR1 LGHDT, CDR2 YNNKEL (reference sequence). This CDR3 spans 17 amino acids. This CDR3 reads CASSQEGRGPSGNTIYF. The DNA of the CDR3 is TGTGCCAGCAGCCAAGAGGGGAGGGGACCCTCTGGAAACACCATATATTTT.

This clone was seen just once. V and J are TRBV14 and TRBJ2-1; 8 nucleotides align to TRBD2. In germline, CDR1 is SGHDN, CDR2 FVKESK. The CDR3 runs to 15 residues. The V segment lost 5 bases and the J segment 1 base; nucleotides outside the gene matches: 4. The CDR3 coding sequence is TGTGCCAGCAGCGTGCCGGGGGGGTCCTACAATGAGCAGTTCTTC. Protein: CASSVPGGSYNEQFF.

The chain is built from TRBV28 and TRBJ1-2; D remains ambiguous. Germline assignment: CDR1 MDHEN and CDR2 SYDVKM. The V gene lost 4 bases and the J gene lost 5 bases, with 5 bases spanning the gap. The CDR3 contains 11 residues. The DNA of the CDR3 is TGTGCCAGCAGTTCCCGTTATGGCTACACCTTC. Translation gives CASSSRYGYTF.

The chain has TRBV19 and TRBJ1-5; 8 bases fit TRBD1. In germline, CDR1 is LNHDA, CDR2 SQIVND (reference sequence). The CDR3 has 14 amino acids. With V trimmed by 5 bases and J by 6 bases, 6 bases remained unmatched. CDR3 in amino acids: CASSATGGFQPQHF. DNA of the CDR3: TGTGCCAGTAGTGCTACAGGGGGTTTTCAGCCCCAGCATTTT.

The CDR3 region is CASSASGSETQYF. CDR3 DNA: TGTGCCAGCAGCGCTAGCGGGTCCGAGACCCAGTACTTC. J is TRBJ2-5 and V is TRBV2, with 8 bases fitting TRBD2. Germline CDR1 and CDR2: SNHLY and FYNNEI. CDR3 size: 13 residues. The J segment lost 5 bases and the V segment lost 6 bases, leaving 5 bases of the junction unmatched.

The chain joins TRBV12-3 or TRBV12-4 to TRBJ1-5; unclear D gene. This CDR3 is built from 13 residues. The ends were cut back, 3 bases at V and 9 bases at J, with 12 bases in the middle. The chain's CDR3 is CASSFPPPSPQHF. The CDR3 coding sequence is TGTGCCAGCAGTTTTCCCCCCCCCTCGCCCCAGCATTTT.

This rearrangement joins TRBV9 to TRBJ1-3; no firm D call. The CDR3 covers 16 residues. Germline CDR1 SGDLS, CDR2 YYNGEE. The V gene lost 4 bases and the J gene lost 0 bases, with 14 bases spanning the gap. CDR3 amino acids: CASSPSALFSGNTIYF. The DNA of the CDR3 is TGTGCCAGCAGCCCTAGTGCCCTTTTCTCTGGAAACACCATATATTTT. Full variable domain (rest looked up from reference TRBV9 and TRBJ1-3): DSGVTQTPKHLITATGQRVTLRCSPRSGDLSVYWYQQSLDQGLQFLIQYYNGEERAKGNILERFSAQQFPDLHSELNLSSLELGDSALYFCASSPSALFSGNTIYFGEGSWLTVV.

The gene calls are TRBV5-1 and TRBJ1-1; 9 nucleotides line up with TRBD1. The CDR3 is made up of 16 amino acids. V was clipped by 0 bases and J by 0 bases; unmatched bases: 3. Per the germline V gene, CDR1 is SGHRS and CDR2 is YFSETQ. CDR3 nucleotides: TGCGCCAGCAGCTTGGACAGGGGGCTCTTGAACACTGAAGCTTTCTTT. Translation: CASSLDRGLLNTEAFF.

CDR3 sequence (DNA): TGTGCAAGTCGCTTAAGTTGGGCAGAGCGGGAGGGCAATCAGCCCCAGCATTTT. Amino acids: CASRLSWAEREGNQPQHF. The chain is built from TRBV12-2 and TRBJ1-5. TRBV12-2 corresponds to a pseudogene. The CDR3 contains 18 residues.

This clone was counted a single time. The chain recombines TRBV6-5 with TRBJ2-7, with 9 nucleotides matching TRBD2. V shed 7 bases, J shed 5 bases, and the junction held 9 bases outside the gene matches. Germline V gives CDR1 MNHEY, CDR2 SVGAGI. The CDR3 spans 14 residues. CDR3 sequence: CASNPSGMKNEQYF. CDR3 DNA sequence: TGTGCCAGCAACCCTAGCGGGATGAAGAACGAGCAGTACTTC.

This clone was seen only once. J is TRBJ2-2 and V is TRBV6-2 or TRBV6-3; D not resolved. From germline, CDR1 is MNHEY and CDR2 SVGEGT. This CDR3 comprises 12 residues. V lost 5 bases, J lost 7 bases, and 8 bases lay in between. CDR3 sequence reads: CASSQRIGELFF. The CDR3 coding sequence is TGTGCCAGCAGTCAGCGTATCGGGGAGCTGTTTTTT.

This chain links TRBV29-1 with TRBJ2-1; D call uncertain. The CDR3 is 13 amino acids. In germline, CDR1 is SQVTM, CDR2 ANQGSEA. V lost 4 bases, J lost 1 base, and 8 bases lay in between. CDR3 coding DNA: TGCAGCGTTGGGGCTGCATCCTACAATGAGCAGTTCTTC. Translation: CSVGAASYNEQFF.

The chain links TRBV2 to TRBJ2-7; 7 bases agree with TRBD1. This CDR3 comprises 13 residues. Trimming took 5 bases from V and 7 from J; bases not matched to a gene: 8. Germline V gives CDR1 SNHLY, CDR2 FYNNEI. CDR3 sequence reads: CASSPGQVGEQYF. DNA for the CDR3: TGTGCCAGCAGTCCCGGACAGGTGGGTGAGCAGTACTTC.

There are a few counts of this clone. The gene calls are TRBV11-3 and TRBJ2-5; TRBD1 aligns across 7 bases. The V segment lost 6 bases and the J segment 4 bases; nucleotides outside the gene matches: 5. Germline values: CDR1 SGHNT, CDR2 YENEEA. There are 13 residues in the CDR3. The DNA for the CDR3 is TGTGCCAGCAGACATAGACAGGGAGAGACCCAGTACTTC. This translates into CASRHRQGETQYF.

This clone came up once. This sequence joins TRBV9 and TRBJ1-1, with 7 nucleotides matching TRBD1. The ends lost 3 bases at V and 3 bases at J; junction bases unmatched: 11. There are 16 residues in the CDR3. Germline V lookup: CDR1 SGDLS, CDR2 YYNGEE. The CDR3 bases are TGTGCCAGCAGCGGGAGCCGGGACAGCCTGGACACTGAAGCTTTCTTT. Its translation is CASSGSRDSLDTEAFF. The variable domain in full, with the rest retrieved from reference TRBV9 and TRBJ1-1, is DSGVTQTPKHLITATGQRVTLRCSPRSGDLSVYWYQQSLDQGLQFLIQYYNGEERAKGNILERFSAQQFPDLHSELNLSSLELGDSALYFCASSGSRDSLDTEAFFGQGTRLTVV.

This chain uses TRBV13 with TRBJ1-4; D not certain. The CDR3 loop spans 14 amino acids. The germline V gene encodes CDR1 PRHDT and CDR2 FYEKMQ (reference sequence). V was shortened by 3 bases and J by 4 bases, with 9 bases between the two germline ends. CDR3 amino acids: CASSFSYNNEKLFF. The DNA for the CDR3 is TGTGCCAGCAGCTTCTCGTACAATAATGAAAAACTGTTTTTT.

This chain links TRBV27 with TRBJ1-5, with D perhaps TRBD1 (6 bases). Trimming took 3 bases from V and 9 from J, leaving 12 bases between them. Germline CDR1 is MNHEY and CDR2 is SMNVEV (reference sequence). CDR3 length equals 13 residues. The CDR3 sequence is CASSFTGLMPQHF. The CDR3 coding sequence is TGTGCCAGCAGTTTCACAGGGTTGATGCCCCAGCATTTT.

The chain is built from TRBV19 and TRBJ1-1; D is uncertain. This CDR3 has 11 residues. Germline values: CDR1 LNHDA, CDR2 SQIVND (reference sequence). V was clipped by 4 bases and J by 6 bases, with 6 bases between them. For the CDR3, the DNA is TGTGCCAGTAGTACTGTTTCTGAAGCTTTCTTT. It translates to CASSTVSEAFF.

The DNA of the CDR3 is TGTGCCAGCAGCTTGGAACAGACAGGAAAACTGTTTTTT. Translation gives CASSLEQTGKLFF. The chain is built from TRBV5-4 and TRBJ1-4; the D gene is possibly TRBD1 (6 bases). From germline, CDR1 is SGHNT and CDR2 YYREEE (reference sequence). There are 13 residues in the CDR3. V lost 0 bases and J lost 10, with 10 bases in between.

The rearrangement uses TRBV27 and TRBJ2-2, with D hard to call. Trimming took off 6 bases at V and 3 bases at J, with 8 bases between the two ends. Looked up from germline, CDR1 is MNHEY and CDR2 is SMNVEV (reference sequence). The CDR3 has 13 amino acids. The CDR3: CASRISYTGELFF. The CDR3, as DNA: TGTGCCAGCAGGATCAGTTACACCGGGGAGCTGTTTTTT.

The V and J genes are TRBV5-1 and TRBJ2-2, with 11 bases that match TRBD2. Germline-derived CDR1 and CDR2 are SGHRS and YFSETQ. The CDR3 consists of 18 residues. V lost 0 bases and J lost 6; bases outside the gene matches: 10. The CDR3 DNA is TGCGCCAGCAGCTTGGAACCAACTAGCGGGAGAAGGGCCGGGGAGCTGTTTTTT. Its protein is CASSLEPTSGRRAGELFF. Complete variable domain (other parts from reference TRBV5-1 and TRBJ2-2): KAGVTQTPRYLIKTRGQQVTLSCSPISGHRSVSWYQQTPGQGLQFLFEYFSETQRNKGNFPGRFSGRQFSNSRSEMNVSTLELGDSALYLCASSLEPTSGRRAGELFFGEGSRLTVL.

The count of this clone is one. This chain joins TRBV6-1 and TRBJ1-2, with D possibly TRBD1 on 5 matching bases. The CDR3 is 15 amino acids. V lost 2 bases and J lost 7, with 17 bases in between. The V gene's germline CDR1 is MNHNS and CDR2 SASEGT. The CDR3 region is CASSEMVRRRGGYTF. In DNA, the CDR3 is TGTGCCAGCAGTGAAATGGTTAGGAGGAGGGGTGGCTACACCTTC.

This chain connects TRBV24-1 to TRBJ2-2, with D maybe TRBD1 (5 bases). This CDR3 comprises 15 residues. Deletions cut 3 bases from V and 2 bases from J, with 9 bases between. Germline-derived CDR1 and CDR2 are KGHDR and SFDVKD. The CDR3 nucleotides read TGTGCCACCAGTGATCCCAGGGCTAACACCGGGGAGCTGTTTTTT. Its translation is CATSDPRANTGELFF.